A single sample gave rise to the 26 T cell receptor beta chains below, sequenced in a study of CD4 T cells in relation to SARS-CoV-2 and coronaviruses. Their antigens are not known. Unexposed donor CD4+ T cells date from about 2011-2019, before the COVID-19 pandemic. CD4+ T cells were isolated from the cells after 10 days of culture. Profiling relied on immunoSEQ multiplex PCR, and the TCRdb table lists in-frame clones only, not all of them. The sample carries about 26,000 clones, about 76% recorded once. Sequencing was done on a sample of CD4+ T cells from PBMCs, cultured in vitro. Every receptor here comes from a human donor in good health.

The chain couples TRBV7-8 to TRBJ1-5, with a weak D call TRBD1 (5 bases). Trimming removed 3 bases from V and 1 base from J, with 16 bases in between. Germline lookup yields CDR1 SGHVS and CDR2 FQNEAQ. The CDR3 loop spans 17 amino acids. CDR3 in DNA: TGTGCCAGCAGCTTTATGGCAGGGTGGGGAAGCAATCAGCCCCAGCATTTT. It specifies CASSFMAGWGSNQPQHF. Using reference TRBV7-8 and TRBJ1-5 for the parts outside the CDR3, the full variable domain is GAGVSQSPRYKVAKRGQDVALRCDPISGHVSLFWYQQALGQGPEFLTYFQNEAQLDKSGLPSDRFFAERPEGSVSTLKIQRTQQEDSAVYLCASSFMAGWGSNQPQHFGDGTRLSIL.

V gene TRBV11-2 combines with J gene TRBJ2-3, with D tentatively TRBD1 or TRBD2 (5 bases each). The CDR3 runs to 17 residues. V lost 0 bases and J lost 0, with 13 bases in between. Per germline, CDR1 SGHAT and CDR2 FQNNGV. The CDR3 coding sequence is TGTGCCAGCAGCTTAGATTGGGGGTCCTCTAGCACAGATACGCAGTATTTT. As protein: CASSLDWGSSSTDTQYF.

This clone has only a few counts. V and J are TRBV18 and TRBJ1-1, with D possibly matching TRBD1 (5 bases). V was clipped by 3 bases and J by 3 bases, with 11 bases between them. Germline V gene lookup returns CDR1 KGHSH and CDR2 LQKENI. The CDR3 runs to 14 residues. CDR3 loop: CASSPGPGDTEAFF. In nucleotides, the CDR3 is TGTGCCAGCTCACCGGGACCAGGTGACACTGAAGCTTTCTTT.

Only a few counts were recorded for this clone. CDR3 bases: TGCAGTGCTAGTCTCTCAGAGGAGACCCAGTACTTC. Protein product: CSASLSEETQYF. This chain links TRBV20-1 with TRBJ2-5; no firm D call. V shed 3 bases and J shed 5 bases, with 10 bases lying between them. Per germline, CDR1 DFQATT and CDR2 SNEGSKA (reference sequence). The CDR3 is 12 residues long.

V is TRBV10-3 and J is TRBJ2-1; D perhaps matches TRBD2 (5 bases). V lost 8 bases, J lost 7 bases, and 18 bases lay in between. CDR1 and CDR2 from the germline V gene are ENHRY and SYGVKD. The CDR3 spans 14 residues. CDR3 sequence reads: CAIPEDSRRNEQFF. The CDR3 DNA reads TGTGCCATCCCTGAGGACTCCCGAAGGAATGAGCAGTTCTTC.

The chain links TRBV11-3 to TRBJ2-5, with 11 bases that match TRBD2. This CDR3 region has 16 residues. Germline CDR1 SGHNT, CDR2 YENEEA. The ends lost 5 bases at V and 1 base at J; junction bases unmatched: 6. CDR3 residues: CASSPGTSGLQETQYF. The CDR3 nucleotides read TGTGCCAGCAGCCCAGGGACTAGCGGACTCCAAGAGACCCAGTACTTC.

In its sample, this clone was seen a few times. The chain couples TRBV27 to TRBJ2-7; D is perhaps TRBD1 or TRBD2 (5 bases each). Germline V lookup: CDR1 MNHEY, CDR2 SMNVEV (reference sequence). V lost 6 bases to trimming and J lost 3 bases, with 12 bases between them. The CDR3 length is 13 residues. The CDR3, as DNA: TGTGCCAGCAGATACCGGGACGGCTACGAGCAGTACTTC. Its protein is CASRYRDGYEQYF.

V and J are TRBV9 and TRBJ2-1; 8 bases are a match to TRBD2. Trimming removed 8 bases from V and 0 bases from J; junction bases left unmatched: 7. Germline CDR1 and CDR2: SGDLS and YYNGEE. The CDR3 length is 15 residues. The CDR3 loop reads CASGGGTSSYNEQFF. The DNA for the CDR3 is TGTGCCAGTGGAGGGGGGACTAGCTCCTACAATGAGCAGTTCTTC.

This sequence joins TRBV28 and TRBJ2-1; D gene uncertain. Trimming stripped 2 bases from V and 7 bases from J, with 3 bases between. Germline V gene sequence: CDR1 MDHEN, CDR2 SYDVKM. This CDR3 spans 11 amino acids. The CDR3 protein is CASSLGNEQFF. The CDR3 DNA is TGTGCCAGCAGTTTAGGAAATGAGCAGTTCTTC.

There are a few counts of this clone. V is TRBV6-5 and J is TRBJ2-1; D is unresolved. From germline, CDR1 is MNHEY and CDR2 SVGAGI. CDR3 length: 14 residues. Trimming removed 6 bases from V and 8 bases from J, with 17 bases in between. This chain's CDR3 is CASRWSHRSDEQFF. The DNA for the CDR3 is TGTGCCAGCAGGTGGAGCCATAGGAGCGATGAGCAGTTCTTC.

This clone was detected a few times. The chain combines TRBV5-1 with TRBJ2-1; D possibly uses TRBD1 or TRBD2 (5 bases each). The germline CDR1 and CDR2 sequences are SGHRS and YFSETQ. Trimming stripped 4 bases from V and 5 bases from J, with 22 bases between. The CDR3 is 17 residues long. The CDR3 spells CASSKRTPGTGDNEQFF. DNA for the CDR3: TGCGCCAGCAGCAAAAGGACTCCCGGGACGGGCGACAATGAGCAGTTCTTC. Based on the CDR3 plus reference TRBV5-1 and TRBJ2-1, the full variable domain is KAGVTQTPRYLIKTRGQQVTLSCSPISGHRSVSWYQQTPGQGLQFLFEYFSETQRNKGNFPGRFSGRQFSNSRSEMNVSTLELGDSALYLCASSKRTPGTGDNEQFFGPGTRLTVL.

This clone was counted between two and nine times. The chain combines TRBV4-1 with TRBJ1-5; TRBD1 is a possible D gene (6 bases). The germline V gene encodes CDR1 MGHRA and CDR2 YSYEKL. The CDR3 spans 15 residues. Trimming removed 5 bases at V and 3 bases at J, with 14 bases between. CDR3 in DNA: TGCGCCAGCAGCTACAGGGCATCCTTCAATCAGCCCCAGCATTTT. It codes for CASSYRASFNQPQHF.

Points on this clone: The identical CDR3 is also encoded by other nucleotide sequences in the sample. V gene TRBV11-2 combines with J gene TRBJ2-1; D call uncertain. The germline V and J ends were trimmed by 1 base and 10 bases, with 8 bases remaining between them. CDR3 length: 12 residues. CDR1 SGHAT and CDR2 FQNNGV come from the germline V gene. CDR3 sequence: CASSLVGNEQFF. In DNA, the CDR3 is TGTGCCAGCAGCTTAGTTGGTAACGAGCAGTTCTTC.

The rearrangement links TRBV12-3 or TRBV12-4 to TRBJ1-2; perhaps TRBD1 as D (6 bases). V was trimmed by 3 bases and J by 3 bases, leaving 8 bases between them. The CDR3 has 13 residues. For the CDR3, the DNA is TGTGCCAGCAGTTTTGGGGGCCACTATGGCTACACCTTC. Protein sequence: CASSFGGHYGYTF.

The chain links TRBV7-2 to TRBJ2-1; 9 positions agree with TRBD2. The CDR3 has 15 residues. Germline assignment: CDR1 SGHTA and CDR2 FQGNSA. Unmatched junction bases numbered 7, after V lost 6 bases and J lost 4 bases. The CDR3 spells CASRKLAGAYNEQFF. The CDR3 nucleotides are TGTGCCAGCAGGAAACTAGCGGGTGCTTACAATGAGCAGTTCTTC.

This clone appeared once. The rearrangement joins TRBV5-1 to TRBJ2-3; possible D gene TRBD1, 6 bases. The germline V and J ends were trimmed by 5 bases and 5 bases, with 21 bases remaining between them. Germline values: CDR1 SGHRS, CDR2 YFSETQ. The CDR3 length is 16 residues. The CDR3 DNA sequence: TGCGCCAGCAGACCCGCCCCACAGGGAATGGAAGATACGCAGTATTTT. Amino acids: CASRPAPQGMEDTQYF.

The CDR3 loop is CAIRTPGDYGYTF. The CDR3 DNA reads as TGTGCCATCAGGACCCCAGGGGACTATGGCTACACCTTC. The rearrangement links TRBV10-3 to TRBJ1-2, with D possibly TRBD1 on 6 matching bases. Trimming took 6 bases from V and 3 from J, leaving 11 bases between them. This CDR3 contains 13 residues. Germline V gene data show CDR1 as ENHRY and CDR2 as SYGVKD.

This clone was seen more than once but under ten times. This chain joins TRBV3-1 (or the pseudogene TRBV3-2) and TRBJ2-2; TRBD2 matches at 10 bases. With 5 bases clipped from V and 6 bases from J, the junction kept 3 bases outside the gene matches. Germline V gives CDR1 LGHDT, CDR2 YNNKEL (reference sequence). The CDR3 contains 14 residues. The CDR3 loop reads CASSSGLASGELFF. CDR3 bases: TGTGCCAGCAGCTCGGGACTAGCGTCCGGGGAGCTGTTTTTT.

This clone was picked up a small number of times. The V and J genes are TRBV6-2 or TRBV6-3 and TRBJ1-6; D uncertain. The germline V gene has CDR1 MNHEY and CDR2 SVGEGT. The V and J ends lost 2 bases and 0 bases respectively, with 11 bases between them. The CDR3 has 17 residues. CDR3 in DNA: TGTGCCAGCAGTTACGGTCGGGCCAGCTCCTATAATTCACCCCTCCACTTT. As protein: CASSYGRASSYNSPLHF.

V is TRBV14 and J is TRBJ2-2; D remains ambiguous. This CDR3 has 14 amino acids. The V gene's germline CDR1 is SGHDN and CDR2 FVKESK. Between the trimmed V and J ends, which lost 3 bases and 0 bases, there was a span of 5 bases. The CDR3 bases are TGTGCCAGCAGCCAGACATCGAACACCGGGGAGCTGTTTTTT. Its protein is CASSQTSNTGELFF.

This clone was observed a handful of times. The gene calls are TRBV5-1 and TRBJ2-7, with 7 bases lining up with TRBD2. J was trimmed by 1 base and V by 2 bases; bases with no gene match: 15. The germline V gene has CDR1 SGHRS and CDR2 YFSETQ. The CDR3 is 18 residues long. CDR3: CASSLDLSPRAGSYEQYF. The CDR3 nucleotides read TGCGCCAGCAGCTTAGATTTATCGCCCCGAGCGGGATCCTACGAGCAGTACTTC. Complete variable domain (other parts from reference TRBV5-1 and TRBJ2-7): KAGVTQTPRYLIKTRGQQVTLSCSPISGHRSVSWYQQTPGQGLQFLFEYFSETQRNKGNFPGRFSGRQFSNSRSEMNVSTLELGDSALYLCASSLDLSPRAGSYEQYFGPGTRLTVT.

V and J are TRBV19 and TRBJ2-1; the D is unclear. The CDR3 covers 12 residues. Germline CDR1 reads LNHDA; CDR2 reads SQIVND (reference sequence). V gave up 5 bases and J gave up 4 bases, with 6 bases separating them. The CDR3 sequence: CASSPRYNEQFF. CDR3 DNA sequence: TGTGCCAGTAGTCCGAGATACAATGAGCAGTTCTTC.

The chain uses TRBV2 and TRBJ2-3, with 11 bases lining up with TRBD2. From germline, CDR1 is SNHLY and CDR2 FYNNEI. The V segment lost 8 bases and the J segment 2 bases; nucleotides outside the gene matches: 9. This CDR3 region has 16 residues. DNA of the CDR3: TGTGCCAGCCTTTTCGCTAGCGGGGGGCCCACAGATACGCAGTATTTT. Protein sequence: CASLFASGGPTDTQYF. Together with reference TRBV2 and TRBJ2-3, the CDR3 gives the full variable domain: EPEVTQTPSHQVTQMGQEVILRCVPISNHLYFYWYRQILGQKVEFLVSFYNNEISEKSEIFDDQFSVERPDGSNFTLKIRSTKLEDSAMYFCASLFASGGPTDTQYFGPGTRLTVL.

The V and J genes are TRBV9 and TRBJ2-1, with D perhaps assigned TRBD1 or TRBD2 (5 bases each). This CDR3 has 15 residues. V was clipped by 4 bases and J by 3 bases, with 14 bases between them. CDR1 and CDR2 (germline): SGDLS, YYNGEE. The CDR3 DNA sequence: TGTGCCAGCAGCCCCCAGGGACCAGACTACAATGAGCAGTTCTTC. It codes for CASSPQGPDYNEQFF.

This clone has only a few counts. The V and J genes are TRBV4-3 and TRBJ2-3; D gene uncertain. CDR3 length: 16 amino acids. V was clipped by 0 bases and J by 4 bases, with 14 bases between them. Germline assignment: CDR1 LGHNA and CDR2 YSLEER. The CDR3 sequence is CASSQEGFGLSDTQYF. CDR3 sequence (DNA): TGCGCCAGCAGCCAAGAAGGCTTTGGGTTATCAGATACGCAGTATTTT.

A few counts support this clone. V is TRBV10-3 and J is TRBJ2-1; D is perhaps TRBD2 (5 bases). Trimming left V 7 bases short and J 4 bases short, with 11 bases between. The CDR3 is 13 amino acids. Germline lookup yields CDR1 ENHRY and CDR2 SYGVKD. In DNA, the CDR3 is TGTGCCATCACGGATGGAGGTTACAATGAGCAGTTCTTC. This translates into CAITDGGYNEQFF.